This T cell receptor (beta chain) appears in the sequencing data of a study of OX40 agonist ivuxolimab in advanced cancers. TCRdb keeps only in-frame clones here, not all; method: immunoSEQ multiplex PCR. The sample lists approximately 94,000 clones, under 95% seen once, with 3% to 3.5% in the top ten. Trimming shortened V by 9 bases and J by 2 bases, and 11 bases separated the two germline ends. CDR1 SGHNT and CDR2 YYREEE come from the germline V gene (reference sequence). The CDR3 has 12 residues. V is TRBV5-4 and J is TRBJ1-2, with a weak D call TRBD1 (6 bases). This material consisted of CD4+ or CD8+ T cells sorted from blood, taken in a trial of the OX40 agonist ivuxolimab. This TCR was recovered from an adult with an advanced solid tumor such as melanoma, head and neck, liver or kidney cancer. The CDR3 loop reads CATADSNYGYTF. Here the CDR3 DNA reads TGTGCCACCGCGGACAGCAACTATGGCTACACCTTC.